This passage covers 27 T cell receptor beta chains from one sample sequenced in a study of neurological immune-mediated disorders. MiXCR, applied by TCRdb to the 5' RACE reads, yields one record per CDR3 protein. Of about 50,000 distinct CDR3 sequences in the sample, 15% to 20% were seen once. Sample: PBMCs. The receptors were gathered from a man aged 55 to 70 in good health.

This clonotype was detected ten times or more. The chain joins TRBV28 to TRBJ2-3; 7 nucleotides match TRBD1. This CDR3 contains 13 residues. Germline values: CDR1 MDHEN, CDR2 SYDVKM. Trimming cost V 8 bases and J 2 bases; bases outside gene matches: 4. The CDR3 bases are TGTGCCAGCCGGGACAGCTCCACAGATACGCAGTATTTT. Translation: CASRDSSTDTQYF.

J is TRBJ2-1 and V is TRBV28; D might be TRBD2 (6 bases). There are 15 residues in the CDR3. Germline CDR1 is MDHEN and CDR2 is SYDVKM. The ends were cut back, 7 bases at V and 4 bases at J, with 17 bases in the middle. The CDR3 DNA sequence: TGTGCCAGCAACCCAAGGGCGGGATGGTACAATGAGCAGTTCTTC. As protein: CASNPRAGWYNEQFF.

In this sample, this clonotype turned up many times. The gene calls are TRBV21-1 and TRBJ2-5; the DNA was not compared with TRBD2, the D call given in the table. TRBV21-1 corresponds to a pseudogene. This CDR3 comprises 16 residues. CDR3 sequence (DNA): TGTGCCAGCAGTTGGGGTTCTAGCGGGAGTTGGGAGACCCAGTACTTC. The encoded protein is CASSWGSSGSWETQYF.

This clonotype was recorded at least ten times. This sequence joins TRBV20-1 and TRBJ2-5; D could derive from TRBD1 or TRBD2 (5 bases each). Trimming pared 5 bases from V and 0 bases from J, leaving 16 bases between. The length of the CDR3 is 15 residues. The germline V gene encodes CDR1 DFQATT and CDR2 SNEGSKA (reference sequence). The CDR3 DNA reads TGCAGTGCTTCAAGAGGCCGGGGCCACCAAGAGACCCAGTACTTC. Translation: CSASRGRGHQETQYF.

V gene TRBV3-1 combines with J gene TRBJ1-5; D is undetermined. The CDR3 extends over 12 amino acids. V lost 1 base, J lost 13 bases, and 11 bases lay in between. Germline values: CDR1 LGHDT, CDR2 YNNKEL (reference sequence). CDR3 residues: CASSQGEQQQHF. DNA for the CDR3: TGTGCCAGCAGCCAAGGGGAACAGCAGCAGCATTTT.

This clonotype has ten or more counts. The V gene is TRBV3-1, the J gene TRBJ1-3, with D possibly TRBD1 on 6 matching bases. This CDR3 contains 14 residues. CDR1 LGHDT and CDR2 YNNKEL come from the germline V gene (reference sequence). V gave up 4 bases and J gave up 6 bases, with 13 bases separating them. CDR3 sequence reads: CASSPGGQKNTIYF. The DNA for the CDR3 is TGTGCCAGCAGCCCGGGGGGGCAGAAAAACACCATATATTTT.

This clonotype was observed a few times. The V call is TRBV7-2, the J call TRBJ1-4, with D possibly matching TRBD1 (6 bases). The germline V gene has CDR1 SGHTA and CDR2 FQGNSA. There are 15 residues in the CDR3. V was shortened by 1 base and J by 5 bases, with 11 bases between the two germline ends. The CDR3 nucleotides read TGTGCCAGCAGCTTAGGTTGGACAGCCAATGAAAAACTGTTTTTT. Its translation: CASSLGWTANEKLFF.

This clonotype was picked up many times. This sequence joins TRBV20-1 and TRBJ1-2, with D possibly being TRBD1 (6 bases). The CDR3 runs 12 residues. Germline loops: CDR1 DFQATT, CDR2 SNEGSKA (reference sequence). V was clipped by 4 bases and J by 8 bases, with 14 bases between them. The CDR3 DNA follows: TGCAGTGCTAAGGACAGCCAAAGGGGCTACACCTTC. As protein: CSAKDSQRGYTF.

This clonotype was counted at least ten times. This rearrangement joins TRBV20-1 to TRBJ1-2; D gene uncertain. V was clipped by 6 bases and J by 6 bases, with 20 bases between them. The germline gives CDR1 DFQATT, CDR2 SNEGSKA (reference sequence). The CDR3 covers 14 residues. The CDR3 nucleotides read TGCAGTGCCGCTAGAAGTCCGGGGTTGAATGGCTACACCTTC. It is translated as CSAARSPGLNGYTF.

This clonotype was counted at least ten times. The rearrangement uses TRBV5-1 and TRBJ1-4; D remains ambiguous. V lost 0 bases, J lost 5 bases, and 8 bases lay in between. The CDR3 has 14 amino acids. CDR1 and CDR2 (germline): SGHRS, YFSETQ. This chain's CDR3 is CASSLGQLNEKLFF. CDR3 sequence (DNA): TGCGCCAGCAGCTTGGGCCAGTTGAATGAAAAACTGTTTTTT.

This clonotype was recorded many times. The rearrangement links TRBV7-3 to TRBJ1-2; D is possibly TRBD1 (6 bases). The CDR3 sequence is 21 residues long. Germline CDR1 reads SGHTA; CDR2 reads FQGTGA. V was cut by 1 base and J by 1 base, with 28 bases left in between. CDR3 region: CASSLRTPIWTARVFNYGYTF. The CDR3 DNA sequence: TGTGCCAGCAGCTTAAGAACCCCGATTTGGACAGCTAGGGTCTTTAACTATGGCTACACCTTC.

This rearrangement joins TRBV21-1 to TRBJ1-3. TRBV21-1 is deemed a pseudogene. There are 20 residues in the CDR3. The CDR3 is CASTKSGGPTPLPYGNTIYF. The CDR3 nucleotides read TGTGCCAGCACCAAAAGCGGGGGCCCCACTCCGCTTCCCTATGGAAACACCATATATTTT.

This clonotype occurred many times. CDR3 DNA sequence: TGTGCCAGCGGATCCGGGACAGGGAGGGATACGCAGTATTTT. It yields the protein CASGSGTGRDTQYF. The chain links TRBV12-3 or TRBV12-4 to TRBJ2-3; 9 bases line up with TRBD1. The CDR3 contains 14 residues. V gave up 8 bases and J gave up 6 bases; unmatched junction bases: 9.

This clonotype has ten or more counts. Written as DNA, the CDR3 is TGTGCCACCAGCAGAGGGGTTCCTTTAAGGGGCAATCAGCCCCAGCATTTT. Amino acid sequence: CATSRGVPLRGNQPQHF. The chain carries TRBV15 and TRBJ1-5; unclear D gene. The CDR3 extends over 17 amino acids. The ends were cut back, 1 base at V and 2 bases at J, with 15 bases in the middle. CDR1 and CDR2 from the germline V gene are LNHNV and YYDKDF (reference sequence).

This clonotype appeared many times. The gene calls are TRBV5-1 and TRBJ2-3; D not certain. Trimming removed 1 base at V and 2 bases at J, with 11 bases between. Germline V gene sequence: CDR1 SGHRS, CDR2 YFSETQ. The length of the CDR3 is 15 residues. The CDR3 coding sequence is TGCGCCAGCAGCTTGTTAGGATTTGACACAGATACGCAGTATTTT. Translating it yields CASSLLGFDTDTQYF.

This clonotype was observed many times. The V gene is TRBV12-3 or TRBV12-4, the J gene TRBJ1-6; D uncertain. The CDR3 totals 14 residues. V was clipped by 6 bases and J by 4 bases, with 10 bases between them. The DNA of the CDR3 is TGTGCCAGCAGCCCTCTTGAATATAATTCACCCCTCCACTTT. This sequence encodes CASSPLEYNSPLHF.

This clonotype was counted at least ten times. The gene calls are TRBV5-1 and TRBJ2-5; either TRBD1 or TRBD2 may supply D (5 bases each). V lost 0 bases and J 8 bases, leaving 14 bases between the germline ends. Germline assignment: CDR1 SGHRS and CDR2 YFSETQ. There are 14 residues in the CDR3. In DNA form, the CDR3 reads TGCGCCAGCAGCTTGGGTCAGGGAGTTGGAACCCAGTACTTC. This codes for CASSLGQGVGTQYF.

This clonotype was picked up many times. The V and J genes are TRBV6-2 or TRBV6-3 and TRBJ2-1; 13 bases map to TRBD2. Germline-derived CDR1 and CDR2 are MNHEY and SVGEGT. J gave up 1 base and V 7 bases, and 13 bases lay outside the gene matches. There are 19 residues in the CDR3. Here the CDR3 reads CASTQGLAGNRKSYNEQFF. CDR3 nucleotide sequence: TGTGCCAGCACCCAGGGACTAGCGGGAAACCGAAAATCCTACAATGAGCAGTTCTTC.

Regarding this clonotype: One end of the junction varies from germline; a read error may be responsible. The chain joins TRBV12-3 or TRBV12-4 to TRBJ1-6; D unresolved. The CDR3 contains 14 residues. The CDR3 loop is CASSSVVGVAPLHF. In DNA form, the CDR3 reads TGTGCCAGCAGTTCTGTTGTTGGGGTAGCACCTCTCCACTTT.

The sample holds many counts of this clonotype. The genes are TRBV14 and TRBJ1-6; D unresolved. Per germline, CDR1 SGHDN and CDR2 FVKESK. Trimming removed 1 base from V and 10 bases from J, with 11 bases in between. The CDR3 runs to 14 residues. The CDR3 nucleotides read TGTGCCAGCAGCCAAGTAAACCGGAGGTCACCCCTCCACTTT. It codes for CASSQVNRRSPLHF.

The chain carries TRBV5-1 and TRBJ2-2; D not certain. This CDR3 is 17 amino acids long. The germline gives CDR1 SGHRS, CDR2 YFSETQ. V lost 2 bases and J lost 2, with 16 bases in between. The CDR3 nucleotides read TGCGCCAGCAGCTTTGGACGGAGTATACCAAACACCGGGGAGCTGTTTTTT. Residues: CASSFGRSIPNTGELFF.

This clonotype was counted many times. CDR3 sequence (DNA): TGCGCCAGCAGCTGGGGACAGGGCTATGGCTACACCTTC. As protein: CASSWGQGYGYTF. This sequence joins TRBV5-1 and TRBJ1-2; 9 bases are shared with TRBD1. Germline V CDR1 and CDR2: SGHRS, YFSETQ. After removal of 3 bases from V and 4 bases from J, the junction contained 1 base not matched to a gene. This CDR3 comprises 13 residues.

There are many counts of this clonotype. V usage is TRBV11-2 and J usage is TRBJ2-7; TRBD2 aligns across 7 bases. Trimming at V came to 3 bases and at J to 0 bases, leaving 2 bases not matched to a gene. The CDR3 consists of 14 residues. The germline V gene encodes CDR1 SGHAT and CDR2 FQNNGV. The CDR3 nucleotides are TGTGCCAGCAGCTTCGGACTAGACTCCTACGAGCAGTACTTC. Its translation is CASSFGLDSYEQYF.

This clonotype was found many times. This chain uses TRBV6-6 with TRBJ1-4; perhaps TRBD1 as D (5 bases). CDR1 and CDR2 (germline): MNHNY, SVGAGI (reference sequence). The CDR3 length is 14 residues. Trimming stripped 6 bases from V and 11 bases from J, with 19 bases between. Here the CDR3 reads CASRTRDVNEKLFF. The CDR3 DNA reads TGTGCCAGCAGGACCCGGGACGTAAACGAGAAACTGTTTTTT.

This clonotype was seen at least ten times. The rearrangement links TRBV6-6 to TRBJ2-1; D is undetermined. Germline CDR1 is MNHNY and CDR2 is SVGAGI (reference sequence). CDR3 length equals 15 residues. V lost 5 bases and J lost 0, with 11 bases in between. The CDR3 sequence is CASSKDPSSYNEQFF. The CDR3 bases are TGTGCCAGCAGTAAGGACCCGAGCTCCTACAATGAGCAGTTCTTC.

The rearrangement uses TRBV6-5 and TRBJ2-7; TRBD1 matches 9 bases. Per germline, CDR1 MNHEY and CDR2 SVGAGI. There are 15 residues in the CDR3. The V segment lost 6 bases and the J segment 2 bases; nucleotides outside the gene matches: 8. The CDR3 region is CASRRDRVPTYEQYF. As DNA, the CDR3 is TGTGCCAGCAGAAGGGACAGGGTCCCCACCTACGAGCAGTACTTC.

This clonotype was found a few times. A much larger clonotype is one base distant, so this may be a read error. The chain joins TRBV20-1 to TRBJ1-1; the D is unclear. V shed 6 bases and J shed 4 bases, with 12 bases lying between them. CDR1 is DFQATT and CDR2 is SNEGSKA in the germline V gene (reference sequence). The CDR3 has 12 amino acids. DNA for the CDR3: TGCAGTGCACTACGGGCGAGCACTGAAGCTTTCTTT. The encoded protein is CSALRASTEAFF.